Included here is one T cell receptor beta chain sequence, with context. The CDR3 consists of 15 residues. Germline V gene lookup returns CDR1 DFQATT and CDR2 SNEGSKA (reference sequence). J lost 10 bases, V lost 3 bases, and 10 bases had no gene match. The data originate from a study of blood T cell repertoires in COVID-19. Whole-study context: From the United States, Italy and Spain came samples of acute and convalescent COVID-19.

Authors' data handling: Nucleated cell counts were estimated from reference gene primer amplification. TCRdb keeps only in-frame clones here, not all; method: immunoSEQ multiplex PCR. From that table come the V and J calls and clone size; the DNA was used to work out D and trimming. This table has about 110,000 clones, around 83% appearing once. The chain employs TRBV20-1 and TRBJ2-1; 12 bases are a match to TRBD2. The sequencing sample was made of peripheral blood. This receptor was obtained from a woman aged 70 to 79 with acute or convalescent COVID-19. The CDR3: CSASGLAGSRGEQFF. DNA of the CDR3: TGCAGTGCTAGTGGACTAGCGGGATCTAGGGGGGAGCAGTTCTTC.